This T cell receptor beta chain was captured in a study of blood T cell repertoires in COVID-19 (TCRdb year 2020). Study-wide context: Samples from collaborators originated in the United States, Italy and Spain and spanned both the acute and convalescent phases of COVID-19. The prospective study material was composed of cDNA or gDNA derived from T cells, B-cell-depleted T cells, or PBMCs. Deeply sampled blood TCRbeta repertoires from subjects exposed to, actively infected with, or recovered from COVID-19 were included in the dataset. The repertoires were released in a freely available public database intended as a resource for research on the immune response to SARS-CoV-2. The sample metadata nearly always contained a de-identified subject ID, COVID-19 status, age in years and sex. Where available, HLA class I and class II types were taken from metadata supplied by the sample provider and were not determined by assay-based typing. The samples were drawn from two sources: the first 160 participants of the ongoing ImmuneRACE study, and fewer than 1,500 subjects contributed by 6 global collaborators.

The immunoSEQ Assay, a bias-controlled multiplex PCR, was used to amplify TCRbeta CDR3 regions from genomic DNA. Per the authors' processing: Within the assay, amplification of reference gene primers was used to estimate how many nucleated cells each sample contained. To quantify the absolute abundance of each unique TCRbeta CDR3 rearrangement, sequence reads were collapsed and filtered. Productive Simpson clonality was computed per sample as the square root of Simpson's diversity index over productive rearrangements. TCRdb limited this immuneACCESS table to in-frame rearrangements with V and J called. A share of clones is missing; checked studies link under half to unresolved V genes, and the rest is unexplained. The V and J calls and clone size are taken from that table; D and trimming were inferred from the DNA. Present in this sample are about 100,000 clones, around four fifths of which were seen just once. The top ten constitute around an eighth of the sample.

The collaborating institutions used their own protocols to collect whole blood in K2EDTA tubes. For TCRbeta analysis, collaborators shipped samples as frozen whole blood, isolated PBMCs, or DNA extracted from either of those sample types. Paper-wide results and their limitations: Clinical and demographic metadata were provided uncurated, with the amount varying by source and participant.

Including the terminal cysteine and phenylalanine, the CDR3 comprises 15 residues. The DNA shown is the 45-base CDR3, in frame from base 1. Clipping removes 5 bases from V and 0 bases from J, with 2 as the unmatched junction base count. Reading the germline V gene (reference sequence) gives CDR1 SGHAT and CDR2 FQDESV. In the case of this clone: Its antigen remains undetermined. No base quality values were provided; no much bigger clone lies one nucleotide off.

The source is a man aged 45-60 years with active or convalescent COVID-19. In this chain, TRBV11-1 is recombined with TRBJ2-1; 9 bases in between match TRBD2. The material sequenced was peripheral blood. This receptor has the CDR3 CASSRSGSSYNEQFF. The nucleotides read TGTGCCAGCAGCCGTAGCGGGAGCTCCTACAATGAGCAGTTCTTC.